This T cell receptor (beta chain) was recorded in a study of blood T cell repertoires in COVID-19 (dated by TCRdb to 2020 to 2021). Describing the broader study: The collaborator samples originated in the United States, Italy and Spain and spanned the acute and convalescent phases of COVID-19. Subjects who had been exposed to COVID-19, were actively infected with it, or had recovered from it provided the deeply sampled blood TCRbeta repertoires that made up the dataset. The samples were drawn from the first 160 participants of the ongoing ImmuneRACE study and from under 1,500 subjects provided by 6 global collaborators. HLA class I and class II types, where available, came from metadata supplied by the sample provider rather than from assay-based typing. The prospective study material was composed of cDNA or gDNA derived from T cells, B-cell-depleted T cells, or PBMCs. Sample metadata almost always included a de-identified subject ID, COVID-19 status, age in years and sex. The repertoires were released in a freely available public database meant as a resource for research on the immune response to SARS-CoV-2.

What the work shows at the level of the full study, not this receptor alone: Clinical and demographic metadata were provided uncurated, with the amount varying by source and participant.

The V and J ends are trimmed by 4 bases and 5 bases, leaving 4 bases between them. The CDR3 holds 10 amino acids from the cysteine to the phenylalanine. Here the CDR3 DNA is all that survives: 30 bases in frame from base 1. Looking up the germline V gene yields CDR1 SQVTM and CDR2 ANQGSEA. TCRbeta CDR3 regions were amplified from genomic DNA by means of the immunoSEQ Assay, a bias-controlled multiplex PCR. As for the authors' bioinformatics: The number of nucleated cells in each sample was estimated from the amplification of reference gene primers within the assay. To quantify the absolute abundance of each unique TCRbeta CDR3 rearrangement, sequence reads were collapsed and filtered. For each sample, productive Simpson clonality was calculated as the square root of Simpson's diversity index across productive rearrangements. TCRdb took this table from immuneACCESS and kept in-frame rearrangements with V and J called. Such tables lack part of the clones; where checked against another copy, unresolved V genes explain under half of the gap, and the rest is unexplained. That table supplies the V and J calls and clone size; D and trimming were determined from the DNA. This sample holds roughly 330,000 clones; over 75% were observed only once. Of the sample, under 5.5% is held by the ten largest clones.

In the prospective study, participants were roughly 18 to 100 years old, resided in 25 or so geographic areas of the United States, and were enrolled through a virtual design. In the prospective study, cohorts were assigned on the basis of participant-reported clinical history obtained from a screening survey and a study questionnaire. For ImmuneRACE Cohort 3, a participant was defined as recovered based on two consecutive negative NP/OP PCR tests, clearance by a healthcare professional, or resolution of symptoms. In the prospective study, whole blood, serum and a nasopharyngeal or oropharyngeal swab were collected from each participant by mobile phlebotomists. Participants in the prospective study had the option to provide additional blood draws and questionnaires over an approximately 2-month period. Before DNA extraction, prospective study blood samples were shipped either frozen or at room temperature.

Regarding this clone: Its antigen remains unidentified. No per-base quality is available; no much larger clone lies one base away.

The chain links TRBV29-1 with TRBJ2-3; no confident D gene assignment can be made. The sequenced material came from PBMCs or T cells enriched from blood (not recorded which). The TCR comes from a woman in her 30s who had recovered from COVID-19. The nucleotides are TGCAGCGTTGTCCAAGATACGCAGTATTTT. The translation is CSVVQDTQYF.